The entry below describes one TCR beta chain. The antigen remains undetermined. Steroid-refractory graft-versus-host disease after allogeneic hematopoietic cell transplant qualified adults for prospective research-autopsy enrollment. The table came from immunoSEQ multiplex PCR; TCRdb's copy has only in-frame clones and leaves some out. This sample has over 2,000 clones; 55% to 70% occur once, and the top ten carry about 17%. The data originate from a study of tissue T cells after allogeneic stem cell transplantation. Overall study results and limits: Alloreactivity or antigen specificity of tissue TCRs was not determined; some clones might be host cells. Motif-based clustering found tissue-specific repertoire signatures shared across patients, though few clones were shared. Within patients, tissue anatomy strongly shaped TCR repertoire composition. Only a limited share of tissue TCRs appeared in blood or spleen.

Between the trimmed V and J ends, which lost 7 bases and 6 bases, there was a span of 10 bases. The CDR3 totals 11 residues. CDR1 SGHRS and CDR2 YFSETQ come from the germline V gene. Sequencing used transverse colon tissue, obtained at autopsy. The rearrangement links TRBV5-1 to TRBJ1-2; perhaps TRBD1 as D (6 bases). The source of this sequence is an older male patient with steroid-refractory graft-versus-host disease after an allogeneic stem cell transplant. Some T cells may be the graft donor's. The CDR3 DNA is TGCGCCAGCGGGGGGGCAAATGGCTACACCTTC. Translating it yields CASGGANGYTF.